This TCR beta chain was observed in a study of T-cell reconstitution after alpha-beta-depleted transplantation in children. The CDR3 spans 14 residues. This clonotype is labeled as large. Molecular barcoding with unique molecular identifiers was used for the TCRbeta library. MiXCR, run by TCRdb on the PCR reads, gives a single entry per CDR3 protein. This sample has roughly 190,000 distinct CDR3 sequences, with 14% to 15% found just once. This specimen consisted of PBMCs from the stem cell graft donor, obtained from the stem cell graft. This sequence was found in a human donor who donated a stem cell graft to a child with acute lymphoblastic leukemia. The gene calls are TRBV21-1 and TRBJ2-1; the D segment call TRBD1 is taken from the table without a DNA check. TRBV21-1 is marked as a pseudogene. CDR3 residues: CASSNRTGRNEQFF. The CDR3 bases are TGTGCCAGCAGCAACAGGACAGGGAGGAATGAGCAGTTCTTC.